These T cell receptor beta chains were read from a single sample in a study of regulatory T cells in long-lasting Graves disease. One entry per CDR3 protein results from TCRdb running MiXCR on the multiplex PCR reads. The repertoire has about 620,000 distinct CDR3 sequences, roughly 15% of them found once; the top ten carry about 18%. This same sample was also part of a study on T cells in Graves' hyperthyroidism and ophthalmopathy.

The sequencing here drew on peripheral blood mononuclear cells (PBMCs), taken at new diagnosis, from a patient treated with antithyroid drugs. The receptors stem from a woman in her twenties or thirties with Graves disease. The CDR3 runs from the conserved cysteine through the conserved F or W. A D gene is named only where the DNA matches it firmly. Clone sizes are given selectively: once, few, many, or a class where the clone is expanded.

j_gene: TRBJ1-6
v_gene: TRBV7-2
d_gene: TRBD1
abundance: many
CDR3aa: CASTFRDRQNSPLHF
CDR3nt: TGTGCCAGCACCTTCCGGGACAGACAGAATTCACCCCTCCACTTT

j_gene: TRBJ1-4
v_gene: TRBV6-9
d_gene: NA
abundance: many
CDR3aa: CASSYSTGLVEKLFF
CDR3nt: TGTGCCAGCAGTTATAGTACTGGTCTAGTTGAAAAACTGTTTTTT

j_gene: TRBJ2-1
v_gene: TRBV20-1
d_gene: TRBD2
abundance: NA
CDR3aa: CSARDRLAPEQFF
CDR3nt: TGCAGTGCTAGAGACAGACTAGCCCCCGAGCAGTTCTTC

j_gene: TRBJ1-1
v_gene: TRBV2
d_gene: NA
abundance: many
CDR3aa: CASSESEAFF
CDR3nt: TGTGCCAGCAGTGAAAGTGAAGCTTTCTTT

j_gene: TRBJ1-4
v_gene: TRBV6-1
d_gene: TRBD1
abundance: few
CDR3aa: CASSEYEGQRNEKLFF
CDR3nt: TGTGCCAGCAGTGAATATGAGGGACAGAGAAATGAAAAACTGTTTTTT

j_gene: TRBJ2-7
v_gene: TRBV20-1
d_gene: TRBD1
abundance: many
CDR3aa: CSASDRTGVRDEQYF
CDR3nt: TGCAGTGCTAGTGATAGGACAGGGGTTCGCGACGAGCAGTACTTC

j_gene: TRBJ1-1
v_gene: TRBV6-1
d_gene: NA
abundance: many
CDR3aa: CASRRDGGNTEAFF
CDR3nt: TGTGCCAGCAGGCGGGACGGCGGGAACACTGAAGCTTTCTTT

j_gene: TRBJ1-5
v_gene: TRBV2
d_gene: NA
abundance: many
CDR3aa: CASSEGGIYSNQPQHF
CDR3nt: TGTGCCAGCAGTGAAGGGGGGATTTATAGCAATCAGCCCCAGCATTTT

j_gene: TRBJ2-5
v_gene: TRBV6-2/TRBV6-3
d_gene: NA
abundance: many
CDR3aa: CASRLTPSGETQYF
CDR3nt: TGTGCCAGCAGACTAACACCGTCGGGGGAGACCCAGTACTTC

j_gene: TRBJ1-1
v_gene: TRBV20-1
d_gene: NA
abundance: many
CDR3aa: CSARLGTQNTEAFF
CDR3nt: TGCAGTGCTAGACTAGGGACTCAAAACACTGAAGCTTTCTTT

j_gene: TRBJ2-1
v_gene: TRBV20-1
d_gene: TRBD2
abundance: few
CDR3aa: CSAGTSGRSYEQFF
CDR3nt: TGCAGTGCTGGGACTAGCGGGCGCAGTTATGAGCAGTTCTTC

j_gene: TRBJ2-1
v_gene: TRBV11-1
d_gene: NA
abundance: few
CDR3aa: CASSQRGRIYNEQFF
CDR3nt: TGTGCCAGCAGCCAGAGGGGCAGGATTTACAATGAGCAGTTCTTC

j_gene: TRBJ2-5
v_gene: TRBV5-6
d_gene: NA
abundance: few
CDR3aa: CASSFYGWETQYF
CDR3nt: TGTGCCAGCAGCTTCTACGGGTGGGAGACCCAGTACTTC

j_gene: TRBJ2-7
v_gene: TRBV27
d_gene: NA
abundance: many
CDR3aa: CASSLSPLAVYSYEQYF
CDR3nt: TGTGCCAGCAGTTTATCGCCCTTGGCAGTCTACTCCTACGAGCAGTACTTC

j_gene: TRBJ2-2
v_gene: TRBV14
d_gene: NA
abundance: few
CDR3aa: CASSHLGTPNTGELFF
CDR3nt: TGTGCCAGCAGCCACCTCGGGACTCCCAACACCGGGGAGCTGTTTTTT

j_gene: TRBJ2-2
v_gene: TRBV6-1
d_gene: NA
abundance: few
CDR3aa: CASSAPGVSTGELFF
CDR3nt: TGTGCCAGCAGTGCTCCAGGGGTGAGCACCGGGGAGCTGTTTTTT

j_gene: TRBJ1-6
v_gene: TRBV13
d_gene: NA
abundance: NA
CDR3aa: CASSLDAFGPLHF
CDR3nt: TGTGCCAGCAGCTTAGACGCCTTTGGACCCCTCCACTTT

j_gene: TRBJ2-1
v_gene: TRBV20-1
d_gene: NA
abundance: few
CDR3aa: CSAQKGSNEQFF
CDR3nt: TGCAGTGCTCAGAAGGGATCCAATGAGCAGTTCTTC

j_gene: TRBJ1-3
v_gene: TRBV3-1
d_gene: TRBD1
abundance: NA
CDR3aa: CASSPWDSRFGNTIYF
CDR3nt: TGTGCCAGCAGCCCTTGGGACAGCAGATTTGGAAACACCATATATTTT

j_gene: TRBJ2-1
v_gene: TRBV15
d_gene: NA
abundance: NA
CDR3aa: CATSREGGWSRGYNEQFF
CDR3nt: TGTGCCACCAGCAGAGAGGGGGGGTGGAGCAGGGGCTACAATGAGCAGTTCTTC

j_gene: TRBJ2-1
v_gene: TRBV5-1
d_gene: TRBD2
abundance: many
CDR3aa: CASSLSGRVVEQFF
CDR3nt: TGCGCCAGCAGCTTGAGCGGGAGGGTTGTTGAGCAGTTCTTC

j_gene: TRBJ1-6
v_gene: TRBV9
d_gene: TRBD1
abundance: NA
CDR3aa: CASSVEGANNSPLHF
CDR3nt: TGTGCCAGCAGCGTCGAGGGGGCTAATAATTCACCCCTCCACTTT

j_gene: TRBJ1-6
v_gene: TRBV12-3/TRBV12-4
d_gene: NA
abundance: many
CDR3aa: CASSWYYNSPLHF
CDR3nt: TGTGCCAGCAGTTGGTACTATAATTCACCCCTCCACTTT

j_gene: TRBJ1-5
v_gene: TRBV12-3/TRBV12-4
d_gene: NA
abundance: few
CDR3aa: CASSSQGGQPQHF
CDR3nt: TGTGCCAGCAGTTCACAGGGTGGACAGCCCCAGCATTTT

j_gene: TRBJ2-5
v_gene: TRBV29-1
d_gene: NA
abundance: many
CDR3aa: CSVEDRPLSLRETQYF
CDR3nt: TGCAGCGTTGAAGATCGCCCACTATCGTTGCGAGAGACCCAGTACTTC

j_gene: TRBJ1-6
v_gene: TRBV7-9
d_gene: NA
abundance: few
CDR3aa: CASSLTGGSPLHF
CDR3nt: TGTGCCAGCAGCTTAACTGGTGGTTCACCCCTCCACTTT

j_gene: TRBJ2-2
v_gene: TRBV4-1
d_gene: NA
abundance: NA
CDR3aa: CASSYRDGTGELFF
CDR3nt: TGCGCCAGCAGCTACCGGGATGGGACCGGGGAGCTGTTTTTT

j_gene: TRBJ2-5
v_gene: TRBV28
d_gene: TRBD1
abundance: many
CDR3aa: CASRTGDRVMETQYF
CDR3nt: TGTGCCAGCAGGACTGGAGACAGGGTCATGGAGACCCAGTACTTC

j_gene: TRBJ1-2
v_gene: TRBV28
d_gene: NA
abundance: many
CDR3aa: CASSSPRRFDYGYTF
CDR3nt: TGTGCCAGCAGCTCACCGAGGAGGTTCGACTATGGCTACACCTTC

j_gene: TRBJ2-7
v_gene: TRBV2
d_gene: NA
abundance: many
CDR3aa: CASSSGGRGPYEQYF
CDR3nt: TGTGCCAGCAGCAGTGGTGGGAGAGGGCCGTACGAGCAGTACTTC

j_gene: TRBJ1-4
v_gene: TRBV12-3/TRBV12-4
d_gene: NA
abundance: many
CDR3aa: CASSSTDSGGGKLFF
CDR3nt: TGTGCCAGCAGTTCTACGGACAGTGGCGGGGGAAAACTGTTTTTT

j_gene: TRBJ2-5
v_gene: TRBV5-1
d_gene: NA
abundance: NA
CDR3aa: CASSGGAGETQYF
CDR3nt: TGCGCCAGCAGCGGTGGCGCCGGAGAGACCCAGTACTTC

j_gene: TRBJ1-5
v_gene: TRBV28
d_gene: TRBD1
abundance: many
CDR3aa: CASRRTGGAQPQHF
CDR3nt: TGTGCCAGCAGGAGGACAGGGGGCGCACAGCCCCAGCATTTT

j_gene: TRBJ2-2
v_gene: TRBV28
d_gene: NA
abundance: many
CDR3aa: CASSLAGSVNTGELFF
CDR3nt: TGTGCCAGCAGTTTAGCGGGATCGGTCAACACCGGGGAGCTGTTTTTT

j_gene: TRBJ1-5
v_gene: TRBV2
d_gene: NA
abundance: many
CDR3aa: CASSGDGGSNQPQHF
CDR3nt: TGTGCCAGCAGTGGGGATGGGGGTAGCAATCAGCCCCAGCATTTT

j_gene: TRBJ2-7
v_gene: TRBV18
d_gene: NA
abundance: NA
CDR3aa: CASSAKPSADEQYF
CDR3nt: TGTGCCAGCTCAGCGAAGCCTAGCGCTGACGAGCAGTACTTC

j_gene: TRBJ1-5
v_gene: TRBV3-1
d_gene: NA
abundance: few
CDR3aa: CASSQDRWGGNQPQHF
CDR3nt: TGTGCCAGCAGCCAAGATCGCTGGGGGGGAAATCAGCCCCAGCATTTT

j_gene: TRBJ2-2
v_gene: TRBV11-3
d_gene: TRBD2
abundance: many
CDR3aa: CASSLEAGGSGELFF
CDR3nt: TGTGCCAGCAGCTTAGAAGCGGGAGGTTCCGGGGAGCTGTTTTTT

j_gene: TRBJ2-5
v_gene: TRBV7-3
d_gene: NA
abundance: few
CDR3aa: CASSQEVQLRRETQYF
CDR3nt: TGCGCCAGCAGCCAAGAAGTGCAGCTGCGTCGAGAGACCCAGTACTTC

j_gene: TRBJ2-1
v_gene: TRBV6-2/TRBV6-3
d_gene: NA
abundance: NA
CDR3aa: CASSYSKRDEFF
CDR3nt: TGTGCCAGCAGTTACTCGAAAAGGGACGAGTTCTTC

j_gene: TRBJ1-3
v_gene: TRBV2
d_gene: NA
abundance: NA
CDR3aa: CASSERFSGNTIYF
CDR3nt: TGTGCCAGCAGTGAACGCTTCTCTGGAAACACCATATATTTT

j_gene: TRBJ2-7
v_gene: TRBV20-1
d_gene: NA
abundance: NA
CDR3aa: CSASSTGGSSYEQYF
CDR3nt: TGCAGTGCTAGCTCCACCGGGGGTTCTTCCTACGAGCAGTACTTC

j_gene: TRBJ2-1
v_gene: TRBV7-8
d_gene: TRBD2
abundance: NA
CDR3aa: CASSPQGPGTSGAQSYNEQFF
CDR3nt: TGTGCCAGCAGCCCGCAAGGACCCGGAACTAGCGGGGCCCAATCCTACAATGAGCAGTTCTTC

j_gene: TRBJ2-7
v_gene: TRBV6-1
d_gene: NA
abundance: many
CDR3aa: CASSGPDRSRYEQYF
CDR3nt: TGTGCCAGCAGTGGACCAGACAGGTCTCGCTACGAGCAGTACTTC

j_gene: TRBJ2-1
v_gene: TRBV7-8
d_gene: NA
abundance: many
CDR3aa: CASSPTRTLGLNEQFF
CDR3nt: TGTGCCAGCAGCCCCACGCGCACCTTGGGACTTAATGAGCAGTTCTTC